This T cell receptor beta chain was identified during a study of T cell responses to AZD1222 COVID-19 vaccine. Assay: immunoSEQ multiplex PCR; the TCRdb copy retains only in-frame clones and omits some. The sample shows 100,000 to 120,000 clones, approximately 88% of them seen only once. The study, taken as a whole, reports: Vaccination with two AZD1222 doses was followed by a rise in Spike-specific TCR breadth and depth.

This clone has only a few counts. As yet, its antigen is unknown. The source is an adult in good health. This specimen was peripheral blood, taken on day 0 of AZD1222 vaccination.

This chain's CDR3 is CASSFGQGISPLHF. The CDR3 DNA reads TGTGCCAGCAGTTTTGGACAGGGGATCTCACCCCTCCACTTT. The chain is built from TRBV27 and TRBJ1-6; 9 positions agree with TRBD1. The trim removed 3 bases at V and 10 bases at J, leaving 4 bases unmatched. Looked up from germline, CDR1 is MNHEY and CDR2 is SMNVEV (reference sequence). CDR3 length: 14 amino acids.